Shown below are 30 T cell receptor beta chains from a single sample sequenced in a study of identical twins. TCRdb redid the calling of the 5' RACE reads with MiXCR, one entry per CDR3 protein. Among approximately 700,000 distinct CDR3 sequences listed, approximately 6.1% were seen once. Specimen: naive T cells sorted from blood. Source of these receptors: a man aged 18 to 30 in good health.

This chain links TRBV12-3 or TRBV12-4 with TRBJ2-3; no clear D. The CDR3 runs to 14 residues. V shed 3 bases and J shed 4 bases, with 11 bases lying between them. The CDR3 coding sequence is TGTGCCAGCAGTTTTATCGGCCTTCCAGATACGCAGTATTTT. Protein: CASSFIGLPDTQYF.

V is TRBV7-8 and J is TRBJ2-1; 16 nucleotides align to TRBD2. The ends lost 4 bases at V and 4 bases at J; junction bases unmatched: 13. The CDR3 contains 20 residues. From germline, CDR1 is SGHVS and CDR2 FQNEAQ. The CDR3 DNA reads TGTGCCAGCAGCTCTTTGGGACTAGCGGGAGGGCCACCCGTATACAATGAGCAGTTCTTC. It yields the protein CASSSLGLAGGPPVYNEQFF.

This clonotype was counted at least ten times. This chain connects TRBV19 to TRBJ1-2; the D gene is possibly TRBD1 (5 bases). The CDR3 consists of 16 residues. CDR1 LNHDA and CDR2 SQIVND come from the germline V gene (reference sequence). Trimming took off 4 bases at V and 0 bases at J, with 15 bases between the two ends. The CDR3 coding sequence is TGTGCCAGTAGTAAGGGCTTCTCGACAGCTAACTATGGCTACACCTTC. The encoded protein is CASSKGFSTANYGYTF. Full variable domain (missing parts from reference TRBV19 and TRBJ1-2): DGGITQSPKYLFRKEGQNVTLSCEQNLNHDAMYWYRQDPGQGLRLIYYSQIVNDFQKGDIAEGYSVSREKKESFPLTVTSAQKNPTAFYLCASSKGFSTANYGYTFGSGTRLTVV.

This clonotype was observed a few times. The genes are TRBV11-3 and TRBJ1-1; 7 nucleotides align to TRBD1. V gave up 7 bases and J gave up 6 bases; unmatched junction bases: 5. The CDR3 is made up of 12 amino acids. The germline CDR1 and CDR2 sequences are SGHNT and YENEEA. This chain's CDR3 is CASTEGQAEAFF. The CDR3 coding sequence is TGTGCCAGCACCGAAGGACAGGCTGAAGCTTTCTTT.

This rearrangement joins TRBV7-9 to TRBJ1-4, with 7 bases matching TRBD1. The J segment lost 8 bases and the V segment lost 5 bases, leaving 11 bases of the junction unmatched. This CDR3 contains 15 residues. Germline CDR1 is SEHNR and CDR2 is FQNEAQ (reference sequence). In DNA, the CDR3 is TGTGCCAGCAGCGGGCGTGAGGGGGCGGGCGAAAAACTGTTTTTT. As protein: CASSGREGAGEKLFF.

This clonotype occurred a few times. V is TRBV19 and J is TRBJ2-1; 7 bases map to TRBD1. The germline V gene has CDR1 LNHDA and CDR2 SQIVND (reference sequence). V dropped 6 bases and J dropped 10; count of bases not matched to a gene: 6. The CDR3 totals 12 residues. In DNA form, the CDR3 reads TGTGCCAGTAGAGCCCAGGGGGACGAGCAGTTCTTC. Translated: CASRAQGDEQFF.

The sample holds many counts of this clonotype. The chain joins TRBV15 to TRBJ1-4; D gene uncertain. V lost 6 bases and J lost 7, with 9 bases in between. CDR3 length: 12 residues. Germline assignment: CDR1 LNHNV and CDR2 YYDKDF (reference sequence). The CDR3 protein is CATRQYGEKLFF. The CDR3, as DNA: TGTGCCACCAGGCAGTACGGTGAAAAACTGTTTTTT.

This clonotype has a handful of counts. An end of the junction differs from the germline gene, which may be a read error. The rearrangement uses TRBV25-1 and TRBJ2-3; D gene unclear. Germline V gene lookup returns CDR1 MGHDK and CDR2 SYGVNS. The CDR3 is 11 residues long. The CDR3 region is CASSELSQVDF. In DNA form, the CDR3 reads TGTGCCAGCAGTGAATTGTCGCAAGTGGATTTT.

In this sample, this clonotype turned up a few times. The gene calls are TRBV29-1 and TRBJ2-7, with D possibly being TRBD1 or TRBD2 (5 bases each). The germline gives CDR1 SQVTM, CDR2 ANQGSEA. The CDR3 contains 13 residues. V was clipped by 7 bases and J by 3 bases, with 16 bases between them. CDR3 nucleotides: TGCAGCGGGCGAGGGGTTGGTGGCTACGAGCAGTACTTC. This gives the protein CSGRGVGGYEQYF.

The J gene is TRBJ2-1, the V gene TRBV7-8; D call uncertain. The CDR3 is 15 amino acids. Germline lookup yields CDR1 SGHVS and CDR2 FQNEAQ. V was shortened by 9 bases and J by 0 bases, with 15 bases between the two germline ends. The CDR3 coding sequence is TGTGCCAGTAATGGACGGGCGAACTCCTACAATGAGCAGTTCTTC. Translated, it gives CASNGRANSYNEQFF.

The chain links TRBV5-6 to TRBJ2-7; 12 nucleotides match TRBD1. Germline CDR1 is SGHDT and CDR2 is YYEEEE. The CDR3 runs 16 residues. Germline trimming cut 0 bases from V and 5 bases from J; bases unmatched to any gene: 6. In DNA, the CDR3 is TGTGCCAGCAGCTTGGCTTCCGGGACAGGGGGCAACGAGCAGTACTTC. It specifies CASSLASGTGGNEQYF.

The chain is built from TRBV12-3 or TRBV12-4 and TRBJ2-6; either TRBD1 or TRBD2 may supply D (6 bases each). There are 16 residues in the CDR3. Between the trimmed V and J ends, which lost 3 bases and 0 bases, there was a span of 9 bases. The CDR3 nucleotides are TGTGCCAGCAGTTTTGGAGGGGGCTCTGGGGCCAACGTCCTGACTTTC. It translates to CASSFGGGSGANVLTF.

This clonotype has a count of ten or more. The chain carries TRBV7-9 and TRBJ2-3; possibly TRBD2 for D (5 bases). V was pared by 11 bases and J by 0 bases, with 15 bases between. This CDR3 is 14 amino acids long. In germline, CDR1 is SEHNR, CDR2 FQNEAQ (reference sequence). The CDR3 coding sequence is TGTGCCGTACAAGCGGATGCTAGCACAGATACGCAGTATTTT. Translated: CAVQADASTDTQYF.

This clonotype was picked up many times. The chain's CDR3 is CSARDVSSGRSYNEQFF. DNA for the CDR3: TGCAGTGCTAGAGATGTATCTAGCGGGAGGTCCTACAATGAGCAGTTCTTC. The chain joins TRBV20-1 to TRBJ2-1; 11 nucleotides agree with TRBD2. The germline gives CDR1 DFQATT, CDR2 SNEGSKA (reference sequence). After removal of 0 bases from V and 1 base from J, the junction contained 5 bases not matched to a gene. The CDR3 is 17 amino acids.

This clonotype was counted only a few times. V usage is TRBV25-1 and J usage is TRBJ2-1; D unclear. The CDR3 sequence is 14 residues long. Germline lookup yields CDR1 MGHDK and CDR2 SYGVNS. Trimming pared 3 bases from V and 6 bases from J, leaving 12 bases between. The CDR3 DNA sequence: TGTGCCAGCAGTGATCCCCGTCTCCGCAATGAGCAGTTCTTC. Translation gives CASSDPRLRNEQFF.

The rearrangement joins TRBV20-1 to TRBJ1-1, with D uncertain. The germline V gene has CDR1 DFQATT and CDR2 SNEGSKA (reference sequence). V gave up 3 bases and J gave up 1 base, with 6 bases separating them. This CDR3 comprises 12 residues. CDR3 DNA sequence: TGCAGTGCTAGTCCGGAGAACACTGAAGCTTTCTTT. This encodes CSASPENTEAFF.

The chain has TRBV12-5 and TRBJ2-5; 9 bases are a match to TRBD1. Per germline, CDR1 LGHNT and CDR2 FRNRAP. The V gene end was trimmed by 3 bases and the J gene end by 5 bases; junction bases not matched to a gene: 10. CDR3 size: 16 residues. CDR3 sequence reads: CASGLRGQGPLETQYF. The DNA of the CDR3 is TGTGCTAGTGGTTTACGGGGACAGGGTCCCCTGGAGACCCAGTACTTC. Supplemented by reference TRBV12-5 and TRBJ2-5, the full variable domain reads DARVTQTPRHKVTEMGQEVTMRCQPILGHNTVFWYRQTMMQGLELLAYFRNRAPLDDSGMPKDRFSAEMPDATLATLKIQPSEPRDSAVYFCASGLRGQGPLETQYFGPGTRLLVL.

This clonotype turned up a few times. The chain carries TRBV27 and TRBJ2-7; maybe TRBD2 (6 bases). The ends were cut back, 5 bases at V and 7 bases at J, with 15 bases in the middle. Germline assignment: CDR1 MNHEY and CDR2 SMNVEV (reference sequence). The CDR3 has 13 residues. CDR3 DNA: TGTGCCAGCAGTCCGGGACTCCGCCAAGAGCAGTACTTC. Translated: CASSPGLRQEQYF.

This clonotype was detected only a few times. Germline and junction disagree at one end, which may indicate a read error. The chain employs TRBV27 and TRBJ2-1, with D tentatively TRBD1 (6 bases). CDR1 is MNHEY, CDR2 SMNVEV, per germline (reference sequence). The CDR3 is 14 amino acids. CDR3 loop: CASSLGRGYDEQFF. CDR3 coding DNA: TGTGCCAGCAGTTTAGGCAGGGGCTACGATGAGCAGTTCTTC.

The genes are TRBV7-3 and TRBJ2-1; a weak D match, TRBD2 (6 bases). Per germline, CDR1 SGHTA and CDR2 FQGTGA. The V and J ends lost 10 bases and 6 bases respectively, with 19 bases between them. This CDR3 has 14 residues. CDR3 bases: TGTGCCACTCGTCGGGACTCAGTATCCAATGAGCAGTTCTTC. Its protein is CATRRDSVSNEQFF.

This clonotype has at least ten counts. The J gene is TRBJ2-3, the V gene TRBV12-3 or TRBV12-4, with 9 bases fitting TRBD1. The CDR3 length is 17 residues. V lost 5 bases and J lost 3; bases outside the gene matches: 12. CDR3 sequence (DNA): TGTGCCAGCAGTCCGAACACAGGGGGCGCCTGGACAGATACGCAGTATTTT. Protein product: CASSPNTGGAWTDTQYF.

This clonotype turned up a few times. V and J are TRBV18 and TRBJ2-6, with 10 bases identical to TRBD2. This CDR3 has 19 amino acids. Germline lookup yields CDR1 KGHSH and CDR2 LQKENI. Losses at the gene ends were 2 bases for V and 0 bases for J; bases not matched to a gene: 7. CDR3 in DNA: TGTGCCAGCTCACCATTTCTAGCGGGAGCCAACTCTGGGGCCAACGTCCTGACTTTC. Translating gives CASSPFLAGANSGANVLTF.

This clonotype has at least ten counts. The chain joins TRBV20-1 to TRBJ2-1, with a possible D match to TRBD2 (6 bases). V was cut by 4 bases and J by 1 base, with 8 bases left in between. This CDR3 is 13 amino acids long. Germline values: CDR1 DFQATT, CDR2 SNEGSKA (reference sequence). The CDR3 is CSATDYSYNEQFF. For the CDR3, the DNA is TGCAGTGCTACGGACTATTCCTACAATGAGCAGTTCTTC.

This clonotype has ten or more counts. The V call is TRBV20-1, the J call TRBJ2-1; TRBD2 matches at 8 bases. The germline V gene has CDR1 DFQATT and CDR2 SNEGSKA (reference sequence). The CDR3 consists of 11 residues. V lost 6 bases and J lost 16; bases outside the gene matches: 11. The CDR3 DNA sequence: TGCAGTGCCCCTATGGGGACTAGGGGCTTCTTC. Translation: CSAPMGTRGFF.

This clonotype occurred a few times. The chain recombines TRBV7-9 with TRBJ2-3; D might be TRBD1 (5 bases). V shed 4 bases and J shed 2 bases, with 19 bases lying between them. CDR3 length: 17 amino acids. The V gene's germline CDR1 is SEHNR and CDR2 FQNEAQ (reference sequence). The CDR3 region has the DNA TGTGCCAGCAGCTCTACTATAGACAGCCCCAACACAGATACGCAGTATTTT. Translated, it gives CASSSTIDSPNTDTQYF. Drawing the rest from reference TRBV7-9 and TRBJ2-3, the complete variable domain is DTGVSQNPRHKITKRGQNVTFRCDPISEHNRLYWYRQTLGQGPEFLTYFQNEAQLEKSRLLSDRFSAERPKGSFSTLEIQRTEQGDSAMYLCASSSTIDSPNTDTQYFGPGTRLTVL.

This clonotype was recorded at least ten times. This chain connects TRBV20-1 to TRBJ2-3; TRBD2 matches at 7 bases. With 1 base clipped from V and 0 bases from J, the junction kept 4 bases outside the gene matches. The germline gives CDR1 DFQATT, CDR2 SNEGSKA (reference sequence). CDR3 size: 15 residues. CDR3 DNA sequence: TGCAGTGCTAGAGGGGGGAGGGCTAGCACAGATACGCAGTATTTT. Translated, it gives CSARGGRASTDTQYF.

The table lists this clonotype with many counts. The V and J genes are TRBV6-1 and TRBJ1-1; 9 bases map to TRBD1. V shed 5 bases and J 4 bases; nucleotides not matched to a gene: 8. CDR1 is MNHNS, CDR2 SASEGT, per germline. The CDR3 contains 15 residues. Written as DNA, the CDR3 is TGTGCCAGCAGTCCGGGTGGACAGGGGTCCACTGAAGCTTTCTTT. The encoded protein is CASSPGGQGSTEAFF.

The chain links TRBV7-2 to TRBJ2-1; D could derive from TRBD1 or TRBD2 (6 bases each). V lost 7 bases, J lost 8 bases, and 18 bases lay in between. This CDR3 has 14 amino acids. Germline V gene sequence: CDR1 SGHTA, CDR2 FQGNSA. CDR3: CASTNFPGADEQFF. The CDR3 coding sequence is TGTGCCAGCACCAATTTCCCGGGGGCAGATGAGCAGTTCTTC.

This clonotype came up many times. The CDR3 coding sequence is TGCAGTGCTGTGCCAGGAGGGGGAGATACGCAGTATTTT. Its translation is CSAVPGGGDTQYF. The chain links TRBV20-1 to TRBJ2-3; either TRBD1 or TRBD2 may supply D (6 bases each). The CDR3 has 13 residues. V was clipped by 5 bases and J by 5 bases, with 14 bases between them. The germline CDR1 and CDR2 sequences are DFQATT and SNEGSKA (reference sequence).

In this sample, this clonotype turned up a few times. The gene calls are TRBV11-2 and TRBJ2-7; 9 bases fit TRBD2. Trimming took 0 bases from V and 6 from J; bases not matched to a gene: 3. Germline CDR1 reads SGHAT; CDR2 reads FQNNGV. The CDR3 spans 14 residues. The DNA of the CDR3 is TGTGCCAGCAGCTTAGACGTAGCGGGAGTCGAGCAGTACGTC. This encodes CASSLDVAGVEQYV.